The 19 T cell receptor beta chains below come from one sample, sequenced in a study of cytomegalovirus exposure and HLA in healthy donors. Use of 60 Vbeta and 13 Jbeta primers characterized the PCR. TCRdb's table, derived via immunoSEQ multiplex PCR, lists solely in-frame clones and lacks some. The table includes approximately 190,000 clones, approximately 80% detected once. Sample: PBMCs. All receptors derive from a woman aged 50 to 60 in good health and CMV-seropositive.

The V and J genes are TRBV5-1 and TRBJ2-3, with 8 positions matching TRBD2. The CDR3 consists of 15 residues. The germline CDR1 and CDR2 sequences are SGHRS and YFSETQ. Unmatched junction bases numbered 13, after V lost 7 bases and J lost 6 bases. CDR3 in DNA: TGCGCCAGCTTCCCGGGGACGGGGGGGTCGGATACGCAGTATTTT. Translation: CASFPGTGGSDTQYF.

V usage is TRBV2 and J usage is TRBJ2-6; D not certain. The CDR3 covers 15 residues. The germline CDR1 and CDR2 sequences are SNHLY and FYNNEI. V was cut by 4 bases and J by 0 bases, with 7 bases left in between. CDR3 loop: CASSGASSGANVLTF. CDR3 sequence (DNA): TGTGCCAGCAGTGGGGCCAGCTCTGGGGCCAACGTCCTGACTTTC.

The chain is built from TRBV2 and TRBJ1-2; D unresolved. The germline gives CDR1 SNHLY, CDR2 FYNNEI. V was clipped by 8 bases and J by 2 bases, with 15 bases between them. The CDR3 is 14 amino acids. The CDR3 loop is CASALGSSNYGYTF. CDR3 DNA sequence: TGTGCCAGCGCCCTAGGCAGCTCCAACTATGGCTACACCTTC.

The V gene is TRBV27, the J gene TRBJ1-2; the D gene is possibly TRBD1 (6 bases). V lost 6 bases to trimming and J lost 8 bases, with 16 bases between them. The CDR3 totals 13 residues. Per germline, CDR1 MNHEY and CDR2 SMNVEV (reference sequence). In DNA, the CDR3 is TGTGCCAGCAGCCTCACAGGGTTCGGAGGCTACACCTTC. Residues: CASSLTGFGGYTF.

A single count supports this clone. The germline gene is not matched at one end of the junction; a read error may be the cause. The V call is TRBV7-9, the J call TRBJ2-7, with a tentative D call TRBD1 (6 bases). The V gene's germline CDR1 is SEHNR and CDR2 FQNEAQ (reference sequence). The CDR3 runs to 15 residues. This CDR3 is CSSSLGQSSSYEQYF. In DNA form, the CDR3 reads TGTTCCAGCAGCTTAGGACAGTCTAGCTCCTACGAGCAGTACTTC.

This clone is a singleton in its sample. The rearrangement uses TRBV6-6 and TRBJ1-1; TRBD1 aligns across 7 bases. J gave up 0 bases and V 7 bases, and 8 bases lay outside the gene matches. Germline V CDR1 and CDR2: MNHNY, SVGAGI (reference sequence). The CDR3 is 15 amino acids. Here the CDR3 DNA reads TGTGCCAGCACCCCCAAGGGGGCCTTGAACACTGAAGCTTTCTTT. This gives the protein CASTPKGALNTEAFF.

The chain uses TRBV5-4 and TRBJ2-6, with 10 bases matching TRBD2. The germline V gene has CDR1 SGHNT and CDR2 YYREEE (reference sequence). Trimming cost V 5 bases and J 3 bases; bases outside gene matches: 17. The CDR3 spans 20 residues. The CDR3 DNA sequence: TGTGCCAGCAGGGGCCCCTCCCTGGAGCGGGGGGGAGTTGGGGCCAACGTCCTGACTTTC. Residues: CASRGPSLERGGVGANVLTF.

The chain has TRBV5-4 and TRBJ2-5; maybe TRBD2 (6 bases). Trimming pared 0 bases from V and 1 base from J, leaving 7 bases between. The CDR3 extends over 14 amino acids. Germline loops: CDR1 SGHNT, CDR2 YYREEE (reference sequence). The CDR3 DNA reads TGTGCCAGCAGCTTGGGCGGGACCCAAGAGACCCAGTACTTC. This translates into CASSLGGTQETQYF.

V gene TRBV18 combines with J gene TRBJ1-1; unclear D gene. The CDR3 runs to 13 residues. From germline, CDR1 is KGHSH and CDR2 LQKENI. Trimming took 5 bases from V and 4 from J, leaving 11 bases between them. The CDR3 DNA sequence: TGTGCCAGCTCAAACCTCGGTGGCACTGAAGCTTTCTTT. Its protein product is CASSNLGGTEAFF.

The rearrangement joins TRBV11-2 to TRBJ2-4; 7 bases agree with TRBD1. The V gene end was trimmed by 8 bases and the J gene end by 7 bases; junction bases not matched to a gene: 14. The CDR3 is 15 residues long. Germline CDR1 is SGHAT and CDR2 is FQNNGV. The CDR3 region has the DNA TGTGCCAGCCCCCCAATGCGACAGGGATCGAACATTCAGTACTTC. Protein product: CASPPMRQGSNIQYF.

The rearrangement joins TRBV7-2 to TRBJ2-2, with D possibly TRBD1 on 6 matching bases. Germline V gene data show CDR1 as SGHTA and CDR2 as FQGNSA. The germline V and J ends were trimmed by 0 bases and 1 base, with 6 bases remaining between them. The CDR3 length is 15 residues. The CDR3 nucleotides read TGTGCCAGCAGCTTAGCGACAGGGAACACCGGGGAGCTGTTTTTT. This encodes CASSLATGNTGELFF.

In regard to this clone: The junction does not match germline at one end; this may be a read error. This sequence joins TRBV11-2 and TRBJ2-2; D is unresolved. Germline V lookup: CDR1 SGHAT, CDR2 FQNNGV. The CDR3 has 15 amino acids. In DNA, the CDR3 is TGTGCCAGCAGCCTAGAGAGTGCTACCTTTGGGGAGCTGTTTTTT. Translating gives CASSLESATFGELFF.

The rearrangement joins TRBV6-6 to TRBJ1-1; D call uncertain. V dropped 7 bases and J dropped 10 bases, with 13 bases sitting between them. CDR1 MNHNY and CDR2 SVGAGI come from the germline V gene (reference sequence). This CDR3 contains 11 residues. The CDR3 coding sequence is TGTGCCAGCAATTCCGGACTAGGAGCTTTCTTT. Translation: CASNSGLGAFF.

The chain recombines TRBV6-6 with TRBJ2-5; D may be TRBD1 (6 bases). The V and J ends lost 1 base and 3 bases respectively, with 9 bases between them. Germline V gene sequence: CDR1 MNHNY, CDR2 SVGAGI (reference sequence). CDR3 length equals 14 residues. CDR3 loop: CASSYWTEKETQYF. CDR3 DNA: TGTGCCAGCAGTTACTGGACAGAAAAAGAGACCCAGTACTTC.

This clone was observed a single time. The CDR3 sequence: CASSGGQDYGYTF. As DNA, the CDR3 is TGTGCCAGCAGTGGGGGACAGGACTATGGCTACACCTTC. This chain uses TRBV6-1 with TRBJ1-2; 8 positions agree with TRBD1. Germline V gene data show CDR1 as MNHNS and CDR2 as SASEGT. CDR3 length: 13 residues. Unmatched junction bases numbered 1, after V lost 4 bases and J lost 3 bases.

The chain is built from TRBV28 and TRBJ1-2; D possibly corresponds to TRBD1 (6 bases). This CDR3 comprises 14 residues. Trimming pared 4 bases from V and 5 bases from J, leaving 14 bases between. Germline V gene lookup returns CDR1 MDHEN and CDR2 SYDVKM. CDR3 sequence reads: CASSYHPGQYGYTF. CDR3 nucleotides: TGTGCCAGCAGTTACCACCCTGGACAGTATGGCTACACCTTC.

The chain couples TRBV6-6 to TRBJ2-7; 9 positions agree with TRBD1. Germline V gene data show CDR1 as MNHNY and CDR2 as SVGAGI (reference sequence). With 4 bases clipped from V and 6 bases from J, the junction kept 4 bases outside the gene matches. The CDR3 is 13 amino acids. CDR3 sequence (DNA): TGTGCCAGCAGTTCACAGGGGGCGAGCGAGCAGTACTTC. Its translation: CASSSQGASEQYF.

The chain joins TRBV29-1 to TRBJ2-2; tentatively, D is TRBD2 (5 bases). Germline V lookup: CDR1 SQVTM, CDR2 ANQGSEA. The CDR3 spans 13 residues. V lost 4 bases to trimming and J lost 6 bases, with 12 bases between them. CDR3 residues: CSVADTEAGELFF. DNA for the CDR3: TGCAGCGTTGCCGACACGGAGGCCGGGGAGCTGTTTTTT.

The rearrangement joins TRBV5-6 to TRBJ1-2; 8 bases fit TRBD1. In germline, CDR1 is SGHDT, CDR2 YYEEEE. The length of the CDR3 is 15 residues. V dropped 0 bases and J dropped 3; count of bases not matched to a gene: 4. CDR3 in DNA: TGTGCCAGCAGCTTGGGCCGGGACAGGTACTATGGCTACACCTTC. Its protein is CASSLGRDRYYGYTF.